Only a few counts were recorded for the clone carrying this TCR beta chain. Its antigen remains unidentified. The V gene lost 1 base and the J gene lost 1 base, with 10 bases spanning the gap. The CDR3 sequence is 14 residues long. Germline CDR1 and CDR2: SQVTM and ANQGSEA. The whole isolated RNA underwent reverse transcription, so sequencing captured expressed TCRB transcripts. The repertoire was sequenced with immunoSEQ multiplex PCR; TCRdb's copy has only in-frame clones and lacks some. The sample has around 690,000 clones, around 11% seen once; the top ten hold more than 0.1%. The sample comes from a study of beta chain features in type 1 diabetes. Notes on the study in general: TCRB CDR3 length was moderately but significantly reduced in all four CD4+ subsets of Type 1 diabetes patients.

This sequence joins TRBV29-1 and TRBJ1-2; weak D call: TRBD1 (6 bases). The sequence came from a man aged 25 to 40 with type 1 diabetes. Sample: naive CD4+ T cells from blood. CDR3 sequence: CSVEGGHFNYGYTF. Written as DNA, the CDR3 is TGCAGCGTTGAAGGGGGACACTTTAACTATGGCTACACCTTC.